This TCR beta chain was recorded in a study of a mutant IDH1 vaccine in newly diagnosed glioma. Across the whole study: Before enrollment, the patients had been treated with radiotherapy alone, temozolomide alone, or both together. Most of them had received both.

Generated by immunoSEQ multiplex PCR, the TCRdb table keeps only in-frame clones and is missing some. The data show about 21,000 clones, with under 90% seen just once and 5.7% held by the top ten. The time point was: week 11, during vaccination. Topical imiquimod was applied with each vaccine dose, which held 300 ug of mutant IDH1 20-mer peptide. Remarks on this clone: Antigen: not known.

The CDR3 consists of 15 residues. V was pared by 1 base and J by 5 bases, with 15 bases between. Germline V lookup: CDR1 SGDLS, CDR2 YYNGEE. This sequence was found in a woman aged 40 to 50 with glioma. V is TRBV9 and J is TRBJ2-5; a possible D gene is TRBD2 (7 bases). The starting material was PBMCs, obtained from a glioma patient whose treatment included an IDH1 peptide vaccine. CDR3 region: CASSVWWGGRETQYF. CDR3 coding DNA: TGTGCCAGCAGCGTATGGTGGGGGGGCCGGGAGACCCAGTACTTC.